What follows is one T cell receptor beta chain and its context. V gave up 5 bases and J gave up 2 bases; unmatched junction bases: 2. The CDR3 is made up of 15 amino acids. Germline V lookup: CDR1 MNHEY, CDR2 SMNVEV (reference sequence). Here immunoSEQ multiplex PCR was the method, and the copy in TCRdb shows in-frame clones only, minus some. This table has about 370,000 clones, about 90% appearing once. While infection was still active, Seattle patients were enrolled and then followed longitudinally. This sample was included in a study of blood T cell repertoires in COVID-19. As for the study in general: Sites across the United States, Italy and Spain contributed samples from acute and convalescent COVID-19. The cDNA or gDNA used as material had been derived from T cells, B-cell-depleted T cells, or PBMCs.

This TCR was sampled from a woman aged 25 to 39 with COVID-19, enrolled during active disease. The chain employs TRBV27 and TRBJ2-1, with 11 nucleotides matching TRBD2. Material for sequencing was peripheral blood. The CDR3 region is CASSRLAGTYNEQFF. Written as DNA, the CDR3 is TGTGCCAGCAGTAGACTAGCGGGAACCTACAATGAGCAGTTCTTC.